Included here is one T cell receptor beta chain sequence, with context. The CDR3 has 14 amino acids. V gave up 6 bases and J gave up 1 base, with 10 bases separating them. Germline CDR1 is MNHEY and CDR2 is SVGAGI. The data were obtained in a study of blood T cell repertoires in COVID-19. Study-level information: T cells, B-cell-depleted T cells, or PBMCs supplied cDNA or gDNA.

This table comes from immunoSEQ multiplex PCR, and its TCRdb copy is limited to in-frame clones, with some not included. The sample lists hundreds of thousands of clones; around four fifths were seen once. The gene calls are TRBV6-5 and TRBJ2-1, with D unresolved. Sequenced: peripheral blood. The source of this sequence is a man in his forties or fifties with acute or convalescent COVID-19. The CDR3 nucleotides read TGTGCCAGCAGAGCATCGGGTTCCTACAATGAGCAGTTCTTC. Translating it yields CASRASGSYNEQFF.